The clone carrying this T cell receptor beta chain showed up many times. In TCRdb, the multiplex PCR reads were re-called with MiXCR into one record per CDR3 protein. Among about 170,000 distinct CDR3 sequences listed, 33% were seen once. Trimming left V 4 bases short and J 8 bases short, with 14 bases between. This CDR3 spans 14 amino acids. The germline V gene encodes CDR1 PRHDT and CDR2 FYEKMQ (reference sequence). This record belongs to a study of breast tumors, draining lymph nodes, adjacent tissues. Breast cancer patients provided tissue from their axillary draining lymph nodes. The source material was axillary lymph node tissue. The chain recombines TRBV13 with TRBJ2-2; D tentatively reads TRBD1 or TRBD2 (6 bases each). The origin of this receptor is a female donor with breast cancer. Some clones in this sample may be carry-over from other donors' samples. CDR3 coding DNA: TGTGCCAGCAGCTCAAGGGGGGTTAAAGGGGAGCTGTTTTTT. This translates into CASSSRGVKGELFF.